These 8 T cell receptor beta chains were sequenced from one sample in a study of T-cell reconstitution after alpha-beta-depleted transplantation in children. Unique molecular identifiers were incorporated when the TCRbeta library was constructed. TCRdb independently ran MiXCR on the PCR reads; one entry per CDR3 protein. The table lists 240,000 or so distinct CDR3 sequences, 6.5% to 10% of them singletons, with roughly 5.8% in the top ten. The sample here was PBMCs, mostly from graft donor cells, taken 180 days after TCRalphabeta/CD19-depleted stem cell transplant. Receptors were obtained from a male patient aged 5 to 17 who had a stem cell transplant for acute lymphoblastic leukemia, so the T cells may come from the graft donor.

This clonotype was counted at least ten times. The chain combines TRBV12-3 or TRBV12-4 with TRBJ2-5, with TRBD1 matching over 9 bases. V was pared by 5 bases and J by 7 bases, with 5 bases of the junction left unmatched. The CDR3 sequence is 13 residues long. This CDR3 reads CASSPGGQGTQYF. The CDR3 bases are TGTGCCAGCAGTCCAGGGGGACAGGGGACCCAGTACTTC.

This clonotype appeared many times. The V gene is TRBV4-3, the J gene TRBJ2-1; 7 bases map to TRBD2. The CDR3 is made up of 15 amino acids. Per the germline V gene, CDR1 is LGHNA and CDR2 is YSLEER. The V and J ends lost 0 bases and 4 bases, in that order; junction bases with no gene match: 3. The CDR3 loop is CASSQDGTIYNEQFF. For the CDR3, the DNA is TGCGCCAGCAGCCAAGATGGGACTATTTACAATGAGCAGTTCTTC.

This clonotype was detected many times. The rearrangement joins TRBV12-3 or TRBV12-4 to TRBJ1-2; 9 bases match TRBD1. J was trimmed by 8 bases and V by 6 bases; bases with no gene match: 4. The CDR3 totals 12 residues. CDR3: CASSWDREGYTF. In nucleotides, the CDR3 is TGTGCCAGCAGCTGGGACAGGGAGGGCTACACCTTC.

Here the CDR3 DNA reads TGTGCCAGCAGCCCTCCGACTAGCGGGAGATCGCATGAGCAGTTCTTC. It encodes CASSPPTSGRSHEQFF. The chain employs TRBV5-4 and TRBJ2-1; 12 bases match TRBD2. V dropped 4 bases and J dropped 8; count of bases not matched to a gene: 10. In germline, CDR1 is SGHNT, CDR2 YYREEE (reference sequence). The CDR3 covers 16 residues.

This clonotype was detected ten times or more. The V call is TRBV7-6, the J call TRBJ2-7, with 10 positions matching TRBD1. Germline CDR1 SGHVS, CDR2 FNYEAQ. Trimming at V came to 1 base and at J to 3 bases, leaving 6 bases not matched to a gene. The CDR3 is made up of 16 amino acids. Written as DNA, the CDR3 is TGTGCCAGCAGCTTAGTGGGACAGGGGTTTCTCTACGAGCAGTACTTC. The encoded protein is CASSLVGQGFLYEQYF.

This clonotype was seen repeatedly, ten times or more. This rearrangement joins TRBV28 to TRBJ2-7, with D possibly TRBD1 on 6 matching bases. CDR1 MDHEN and CDR2 SYDVKM come from the germline V gene. The CDR3 has 14 residues. Trimming shortened V by 10 bases and J by 4 bases, and 20 bases separated the two germline ends. In DNA, the CDR3 is TGTGCCACCCTTTCCGGGACACTGCTGTACGAGCAGTACTTC. Protein product: CATLSGTLLYEQYF. Full variable domain (missing parts from reference TRBV28 and TRBJ2-7): DVKVTQSSRYLVKRTGEKVFLECVQDMDHENMFWYRQDPGLGLRLIYFSYDVKMKEKGDIPEGYSVSREKKERFSLILESASTNQTSMYLCATLSGTLLYEQYFGPGTRLTVT.

This clonotype was counted many times. The chain joins TRBV4-3 to TRBJ2-3; D may correspond to TRBD1 or TRBD2 (5 bases each). V lost 0 bases and J 0 bases, leaving 7 bases between the germline ends. The V gene's germline CDR1 is LGHNA and CDR2 YSLEER. CDR3 length equals 15 residues. CDR3 nucleotide sequence: TGCGCCAGCAGCCAAGATGGGGACAGCACAGATACGCAGTATTTT. This gives the protein CASSQDGDSTDTQYF.

Concerning this clonotype: A much larger clone is a single base away; this may be a read error. The chain recombines TRBV6-1 with TRBJ1-5; D not resolved. Germline CDR1 MNHNS, CDR2 SASEGT. The CDR3 covers 14 residues. CDR3 loop: CASSASYSDQPQHF. Here the CDR3 DNA reads TGTGCCAGCAGTGCCAGCTATAGCGATCAGCCCCAGCATTTT.